This TCR beta chain was profiled in a study of control samples from healthy donors and cancer patients. This clone was counted between two and nine times. Trimming took 6 bases from V and 4 from J, leaving 18 bases between them. CDR3 size: 14 residues. Germline lookup yields CDR1 SQVTM and CDR2 ANQGSEA. Libraries were prepared by immunoSEQ multiplex PCR; TCRdb keeps only in-frame clonotypes and omits some of them. The sample lists about 22,000 clones; about 80% were seen once. The sequence came from a man aged 55 to 70 with head and neck cancer. Sequencing was carried out using PBMCs. V and J are TRBV29-1 and TRBJ1-2; D is ambiguous. The CDR3 region is CSVRDRAAPYGYTF. CDR3 DNA sequence: TGCAGCGTACGAGACCGGGCGGCCCCCTATGGCTACACCTTC.